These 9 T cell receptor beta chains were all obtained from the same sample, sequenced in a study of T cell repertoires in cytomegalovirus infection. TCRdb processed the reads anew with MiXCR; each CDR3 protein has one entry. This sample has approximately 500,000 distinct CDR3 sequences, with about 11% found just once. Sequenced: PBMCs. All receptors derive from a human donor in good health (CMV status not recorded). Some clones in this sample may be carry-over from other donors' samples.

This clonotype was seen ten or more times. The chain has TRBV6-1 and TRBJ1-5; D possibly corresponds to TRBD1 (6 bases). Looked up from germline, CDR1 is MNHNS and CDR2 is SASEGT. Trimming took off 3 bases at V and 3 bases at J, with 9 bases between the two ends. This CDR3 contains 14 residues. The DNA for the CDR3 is TGTGCCAGCAGTGAGGGGGCCCTCAATCAGCCCCAGCATTTT. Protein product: CASSEGALNQPQHF.

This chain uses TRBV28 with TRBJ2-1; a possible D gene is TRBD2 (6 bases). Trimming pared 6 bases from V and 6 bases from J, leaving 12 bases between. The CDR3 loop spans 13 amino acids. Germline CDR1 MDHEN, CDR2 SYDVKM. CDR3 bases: TGTGCCAGCAGATCCTTGACTAGCAATGAGCAGTTCTTC. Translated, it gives CASRSLTSNEQFF. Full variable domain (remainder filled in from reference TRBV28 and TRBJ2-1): DVKVTQSSRYLVKRTGEKVFLECVQDMDHENMFWYRQDPGLGLRLIYFSYDVKMKEKGDIPEGYSVSREKKERFSLILESASTNQTSMYLCASRSLTSNEQFFGPGTRLTVL.

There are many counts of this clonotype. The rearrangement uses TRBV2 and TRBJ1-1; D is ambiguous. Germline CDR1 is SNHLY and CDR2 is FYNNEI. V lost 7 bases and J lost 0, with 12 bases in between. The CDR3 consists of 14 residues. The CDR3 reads CASNRGILNTEAFF. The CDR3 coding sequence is TGTGCCAGCAATAGAGGAATCCTGAACACTGAAGCTTTCTTT.

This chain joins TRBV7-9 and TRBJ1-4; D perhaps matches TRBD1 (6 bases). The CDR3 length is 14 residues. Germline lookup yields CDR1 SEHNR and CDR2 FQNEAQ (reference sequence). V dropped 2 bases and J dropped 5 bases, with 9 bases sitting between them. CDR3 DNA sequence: TGTGCCAGCAGCTTAAGACAGGAAAATGAAAAACTGTTTTTT. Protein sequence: CASSLRQENEKLFF.

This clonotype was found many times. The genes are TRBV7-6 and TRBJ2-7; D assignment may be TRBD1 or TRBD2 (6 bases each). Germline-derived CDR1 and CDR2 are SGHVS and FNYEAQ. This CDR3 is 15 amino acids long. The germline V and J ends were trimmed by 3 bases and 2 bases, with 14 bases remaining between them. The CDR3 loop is CASSFEGGKPYEQYF. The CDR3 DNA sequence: TGTGCCAGCAGCTTCGAAGGGGGGAAACCCTACGAGCAGTACTTC. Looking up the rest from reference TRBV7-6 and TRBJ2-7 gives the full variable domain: GAGVSQSPRYKVTKRGQDVALRCDPISGHVSLYWYRQALGQGPEFLTYFNYEAQQDKSGLPNDRFSAERPEGSISTLTIQRTEQRDSAMYRCASSFEGGKPYEQYFGPGTRLTVT.

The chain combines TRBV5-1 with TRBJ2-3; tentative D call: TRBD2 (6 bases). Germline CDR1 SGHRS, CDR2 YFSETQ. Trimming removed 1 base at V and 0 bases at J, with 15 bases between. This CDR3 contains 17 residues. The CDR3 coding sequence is TGCGCCAGCAGCTTGTTACCGGAGGGGTCTAGCACAGATACGCAGTATTTT. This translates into CASSLLPEGSSTDTQYF.

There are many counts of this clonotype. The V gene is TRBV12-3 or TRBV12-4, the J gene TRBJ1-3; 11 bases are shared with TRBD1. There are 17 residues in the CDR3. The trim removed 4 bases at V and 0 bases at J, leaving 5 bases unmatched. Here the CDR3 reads CASSYSGTGGSGNTIYF. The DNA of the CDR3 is TGTGCCAGCAGTTACTCCGGGACAGGGGGCTCTGGAAACACCATATATTTT.

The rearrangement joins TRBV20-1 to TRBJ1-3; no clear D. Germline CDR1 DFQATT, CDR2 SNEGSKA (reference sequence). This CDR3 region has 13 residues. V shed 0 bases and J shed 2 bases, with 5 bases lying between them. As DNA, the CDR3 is TGCAGTGCTAGAGATCTTCCTGGAAACACCATATATTTT. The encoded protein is CSARDLPGNTIYF.

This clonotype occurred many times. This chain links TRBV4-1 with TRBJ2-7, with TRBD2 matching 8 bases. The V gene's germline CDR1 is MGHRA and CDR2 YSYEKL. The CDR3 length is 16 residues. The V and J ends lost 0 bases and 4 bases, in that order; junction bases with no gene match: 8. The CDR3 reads CASSQDRTSGRYEQYF. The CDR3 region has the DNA TGCGCCAGCAGCCAAGATCGAACTAGCGGACGTTACGAGCAGTACTTC.